This is a list of T cell receptor beta chains from one sample in a study of shared clonotypes between healthy human individuals. TCRdb's copy holds only in-frame clones and misses some; the assay was immunoSEQ multiplex PCR. In the table there are 2 million to 3 million clones, 80% to 95% of which are singletons. The specimen sequenced was naive CD4+ T cells from PBMCs. These receptors came from a man aged 18 to 29 in good health. Some clones in this sample may be carry-over from other donors' samples. Both conserved end residues are part of each CDR3. A D gene is named only where the DNA matches it firmly. Expanded clones get a size class; other rows say once, few or many, or leave the size out.

CDR3aa: CASSIDRQGFQPQHF; CDR3nt: TGTGCCAGTAGTATAGACAGACAGGGATTTCAGCCCCAGCATTTT; abundance: few; v_gene: TRBV19; d_gene: TRBD1; j_gene: TRBJ1-5
CDR3aa: CASLQRTYEQYF; CDR3nt: TGTGCCAGTCTCCAAAGGACCTACGAGCAGTACTTC; abundance: .; v_gene: TRBV19; d_gene: .; j_gene: TRBJ2-7
CDR3aa: CASSPGRYGYTF; CDR3nt: TGTGCCAGCAGCCCCGGAAGATATGGCTACACCTTC; abundance: .; v_gene: TRBV27; d_gene: .; j_gene: TRBJ1-2
CDR3aa: CASSPGLAGELLAKNIQYF; CDR3nt: TGTGCCAGCAGCCCGGGACTAGCGGGAGAGTTACTAGCCAAAAACATTCAGTACTTC; abundance: once; v_gene: TRBV7-6; d_gene: TRBD2; j_gene: TRBJ2-4
CDR3aa: CASSVALGRSYEQYF; CDR3nt: TGTGCCAGCAGCGTAGCTCTGGGGCGCTCCTACGAGCAGTACTTC; abundance: .; v_gene: TRBV9; d_gene: .; j_gene: TRBJ2-7
CDR3aa: CASSRVPGTGELFF; CDR3nt: TGTGCCAGCAGTCGGGTCCCGGGAACCGGGGAGCTGTTTTTT; abundance: .; v_gene: TRBV11-3; d_gene: .; j_gene: TRBJ2-2
CDR3aa: CASRATSGRAYEQYF; CDR3nt: TGTGCCAGCAGAGCTACTAGCGGGAGGGCCTACGAGCAGTACTTC; abundance: .; v_gene: TRBV25-1; d_gene: TRBD2; j_gene: TRBJ2-7
CDR3aa: CASSLDWAGVYYEQYF; CDR3nt: TGTGCCAGCAGCTTAGATTGGGCAGGGGTTTACTACGAGCAGTACTTC; abundance: .; v_gene: TRBV11-2; d_gene: .; j_gene: TRBJ2-7
CDR3aa: CASSLAGREGQGTQYF; CDR3nt: TGCGCCAGCAGCTTGGCCGGGCGGGAGGGCCAAGGTACGCAGTATTTT; abundance: .; v_gene: TRBV5-1; d_gene: TRBD2; j_gene: TRBJ2-3
CDR3aa: CASSPLREKSYEQYF; CDR3nt: TGTGCCAGCAGCCCTTTGCGGGAGAAGTCCTACGAGCAGTACTTC; abundance: .; v_gene: TRBV7-2; d_gene: TRBD2; j_gene: TRBJ2-7
CDR3aa: CAWSADTGYTF; CDR3nt: TGTGCCTGGAGTGCGGACACGGGCTACACCTTC; abundance: few; v_gene: TRBV30; d_gene: .; j_gene: TRBJ1-2
CDR3aa: CASSLAGPAVGDEKLFF; CDR3nt: TGTGCCAGCAGCTTGGCGGGCCCGGCCGTCGGGGATGAAAAACTGTTTTTT; abundance: .; v_gene: TRBV5-8; d_gene: .; j_gene: TRBJ1-4
CDR3aa: CASSPNAGFEGYTF; CDR3nt: TGTGCCAGCAGCCCTAACGCCGGTTTCGAAGGCTACACCTTC; abundance: .; v_gene: TRBV6-1; d_gene: .; j_gene: TRBJ1-2
CDR3aa: CASSLPDQPQHF; CDR3nt: TGTGCCAGCAGTTTACCCGATCAGCCCCAGCATTTT; abundance: few; v_gene: TRBV28; d_gene: .; j_gene: TRBJ1-5
CDR3aa: CASSYSGALGAFF; CDR3nt: TGTGCCAGCAGTTATTCCGGGGCCCTAGGGGCTTTCTTT; abundance: .; v_gene: TRBV6-5; d_gene: .; j_gene: TRBJ1-1
CDR3aa: CASSFFAGLAANEQFF; CDR3nt: TGTGCCAGCAGCTTCTTTGCGGGACTAGCGGCCAATGAGCAGTTCTTC; abundance: .; v_gene: TRBV7-6; d_gene: TRBD2; j_gene: TRBJ2-1
CDR3aa: CASSLERDSGELFF; CDR3nt: TGTGCCAGCAGCTTAGAACGCGACTCCGGGGAGCTGTTTTTT; abundance: .; v_gene: TRBV7-9; d_gene: .; j_gene: TRBJ2-2
CDR3aa: CASSPQGSRGYGYTF; CDR3nt: TGTGCCAGCAGCCCACAGGGGAGTCGGGGCTATGGCTACACCTTC; abundance: .; v_gene: TRBV7-9; d_gene: TRBD1; j_gene: TRBJ1-2
CDR3aa: CASSDSGSTDTQYF; CDR3nt: TGTGCCAGCAGCGATAGCGGGAGTACAGATACGCAGTATTTT; abundance: .; v_gene: TRBV7-3; d_gene: TRBD2; j_gene: TRBJ2-3
CDR3aa: CASSNGLAGPYEQYF; CDR3nt: TGTGCCAGCAGTAACGGACTAGCGGGACCCTACGAGCAGTACTTC; abundance: .; v_gene: TRBV6-6; d_gene: TRBD2; j_gene: TRBJ2-7
CDR3aa: CAWSILGSQPQHF; CDR3nt: TGTGCCTGGAGTATATTGGGATCCCAGCCCCAGCATTTT; abundance: .; v_gene: TRBV30; d_gene: .; j_gene: TRBJ1-5
CDR3aa: CSARTNTQYF; CDR3nt: TGCAGTGCGCGGACGAATACGCAGTATTTT; abundance: .; v_gene: TRBV20-1; d_gene: .; j_gene: TRBJ2-3
CDR3aa: CASSLVRSGVTDTQYF; CDR3nt: TGTGCCAGCAGCTTAGTTCGCAGCGGGGTCACAGATACGCAGTATTTT; abundance: .; v_gene: TRBV11-2; d_gene: TRBD2; j_gene: TRBJ2-3
CDR3aa: CATSRDPGQGFNEQYF; CDR3nt: TGTGCCACCAGCAGGGATCCGGGACAGGGGTTCAACGAGCAGTACTTC; abundance: .; v_gene: TRBV15; d_gene: TRBD1; j_gene: TRBJ2-7
CDR3aa: CASSPPGGGNQPQHF; CDR3nt: TGTGCCAGCTCACCACCGGGAGGAGGCAATCAGCCCCAGCATTTT; abundance: .; v_gene: TRBV18; d_gene: .; j_gene: TRBJ1-5
CDR3aa: CASSLGGLAYPGELFF; CDR3nt: TGCGCCAGCAGCTTGGGGGGACTAGCGTACCCCGGGGAGCTGTTTTTT; abundance: .; v_gene: TRBV5-1; d_gene: TRBD2; j_gene: TRBJ2-2
CDR3aa: CASSPNLGSKSSYEQYF; CDR3nt: TGTGCCAGCTCACCGAATTTAGGATCTAAGAGCTCCTACGAGCAGTACTTC; abundance: once; v_gene: TRBV18; d_gene: .; j_gene: TRBJ2-7
CDR3aa: CASSLGTLPETQYF; CDR3nt: TGTGCCAGCAGTCTCGGGACGCTCCCCGAGACCCAGTACTTC; abundance: .; v_gene: TRBV27; d_gene: .; j_gene: TRBJ2-5
CDR3aa: CASSPRRAERTDTQYF; CDR3nt: TGTGCCAGCAGCCCACGCCGAGCGGAGCGCACAGATACGCAGTATTTT; abundance: .; v_gene: TRBV28; d_gene: .; j_gene: TRBJ2-3